This TCR beta chain originates from a study of beta chain features in type 1 diabetes. Donors underwent one heparinised blood draw, around 120 mL on average. Points on this clone: Its antigen is not known.

Study-level points and caveats: TCRB CDR3 length was moderately but significantly reduced in all four CD4+ subsets of Type 1 diabetes patients.

The entirety of the isolated RNA underwent reverse transcription, so expressed TCRB transcripts were sequenced. Measured with immunoSEQ multiplex PCR; TCRdb has only the in-frame clones, and not every one. Counted here are about 340,000 clones, approximately 15% occurring once; the ten biggest clones make up roughly 0.015%. The sequenced material came from naive CD4+ T cells from blood. The receptor was isolated from a young woman with type 1 diabetes.

CDR3 coding DNA: TGTGCCTGGAACAGGGATGGAAACACCATATATTTT. Residues: CAWNRDGNTIYF. The J gene is TRBJ1-3, the V gene TRBV30; tentative D call: TRBD1 (6 bases). The CDR3 is 12 amino acids. With 4 bases removed from V and 3 bases from J, the gap between germline ends came to 7 bases. The germline gives CDR1 GTSNPN, CDR2 SVGIG (reference sequence).